This T cell receptor beta chain was found in a study of T cells in Graves' hyperthyroidism and ophthalmopathy. Study-wide points: Before onset, by a median of approximately 6.8 months, the model predicted ophthalmopathy.

TCR beta CDR3 region amplification was performed from RNA transcripts. The HTBI primer set drove a first-round RT-PCR of the TCR CDR3. TCRdb re-analysed the multiplex PCR reads in MiXCR, keeping a single row per CDR3 protein. The repertoire holds hundreds of thousands of distinct CDR3 sequences, with over 35% as singletons. The germline gives CDR1 SQVTM, CDR2 ANQGSEA. The CDR3 spans 8 amino acids, including both terminal residues. Note on this clonotype: Its antigen is undetermined. The conserved final phenylalanine or tryptophan is absent from the CDR3, which likely points to a read error. The limits of the CDR3 on the DNA are not certain, so only TCRdb's listed CDR3 is given.

A lack of ophthalmopathy progression within 18 months defined stable Graves' hyperthyroidism. Diagnoses were established using clinical symptoms, serum thyroxine and TRAb, thyroid ultrasound and orbital computed tomography. This TCR derives from a man aged 18 to 30 with Graves' hyperthyroidism. Sequencing was carried out using blood. This sequence joins TRBV29-1 and TRBJ2-3; the D segment call TRBD1 is taken from the table without a DNA check. The chain's CDR3 is CSPVGGHD.